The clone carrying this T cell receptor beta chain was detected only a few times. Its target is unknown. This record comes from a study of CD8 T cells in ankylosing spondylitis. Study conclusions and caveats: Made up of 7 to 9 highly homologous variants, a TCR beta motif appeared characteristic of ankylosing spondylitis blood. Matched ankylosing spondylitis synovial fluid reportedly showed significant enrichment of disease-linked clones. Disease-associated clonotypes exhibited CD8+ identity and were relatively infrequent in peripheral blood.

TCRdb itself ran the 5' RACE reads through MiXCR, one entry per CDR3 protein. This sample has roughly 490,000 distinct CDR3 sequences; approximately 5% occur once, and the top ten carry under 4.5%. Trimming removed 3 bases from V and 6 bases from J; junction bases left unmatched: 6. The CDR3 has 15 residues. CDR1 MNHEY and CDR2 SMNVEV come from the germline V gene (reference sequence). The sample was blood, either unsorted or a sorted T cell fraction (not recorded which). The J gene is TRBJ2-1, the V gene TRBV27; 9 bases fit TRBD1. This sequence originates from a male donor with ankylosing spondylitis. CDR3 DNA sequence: TGTGCCAGCAGTTTTCTCGGGACAGGGCTCAATGAGCAGTTCTTC. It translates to CASSFLGTGLNEQFF.